This T cell receptor beta chain appears in the sequencing data of a study of OX40 agonist ivuxolimab in advanced cancers. Produced via immunoSEQ multiplex PCR; TCRdb's table is partial and in-frame only. The sample holds under 95,000 clones, 86% seen once. The sequence was collected from an adult with an advanced solid tumor such as melanoma, head and neck, liver or kidney cancer. The source was CD4+ or CD8+ T cells sorted from blood, collected in a trial of the OX40 agonist ivuxolimab.

The CDR3 region has the DNA TGTGCCAGCAGCCAAGATCGGGCTAGCGTCGGGAATGAGCAGTTCTTC. Protein sequence: CASSQDRASVGNEQFF. The rearrangement joins TRBV5-4 to TRBJ2-1, with TRBD2 as a possible D gene (6 bases). The V end was cut by 4 bases, the J end by 7 bases, with 21 bases between. Looked up from germline, CDR1 is SGHNT and CDR2 is YYREEE (reference sequence). The CDR3 is made up of 16 amino acids.